The clone carrying this TCR beta chain has only a few counts. Its antigen is not known. A second PCR, run for roughly 7 to 12 cycles, used a sample-barcoded 5' primer plus a J-beta primer mix. The template-switch adaptor was a 5' adaptor with 12 random nucleotides. It tagged each cDNA molecule. Sequencing of every sample gave 2.5 million or more CDR3-containing paired-end reads. Via MiXCR, TCRdb re-called the 5' RACE reads, giving one row per CDR3 protein. The data show 1.5 million to 2 million distinct CDR3 sequences, roughly 49% seen once. The data stem from a study of blood T cells in healthy people across ages. Study results and limitations: Researchers deemed the diversity estimates from one million T cells underestimates. Age showed a roughly linear inverse relationship with TCR beta diversity per million T cells.

Per germline, CDR1 SGHVS and CDR2 FQNEAQ. The CDR3 spans 16 residues. Trimming removed 0 bases from V and 1 base from J, with 13 bases in between. Sequencing input: blood. This sequence originates from a woman in her 40s in good health. The V gene is TRBV7-8, the J gene TRBJ2-7; D is ambiguous. The CDR3 spells CASSLAQTRHSYEQYF. In nucleotides, the CDR3 is TGTGCCAGCAGCTTAGCGCAAACTCGCCATTCCTACGAGCAGTACTTC. Drawing the rest from reference TRBV7-8 and TRBJ2-7, the complete variable domain is GAGVSQSPRYKVAKRGQDVALRCDPISGHVSLFWYQQALGQGPEFLTYFQNEAQLDKSGLPSDRFFAERPEGSVSTLKIQRTQQEDSAVYLCASSLAQTRHSYEQYFGPGTRLTVT.